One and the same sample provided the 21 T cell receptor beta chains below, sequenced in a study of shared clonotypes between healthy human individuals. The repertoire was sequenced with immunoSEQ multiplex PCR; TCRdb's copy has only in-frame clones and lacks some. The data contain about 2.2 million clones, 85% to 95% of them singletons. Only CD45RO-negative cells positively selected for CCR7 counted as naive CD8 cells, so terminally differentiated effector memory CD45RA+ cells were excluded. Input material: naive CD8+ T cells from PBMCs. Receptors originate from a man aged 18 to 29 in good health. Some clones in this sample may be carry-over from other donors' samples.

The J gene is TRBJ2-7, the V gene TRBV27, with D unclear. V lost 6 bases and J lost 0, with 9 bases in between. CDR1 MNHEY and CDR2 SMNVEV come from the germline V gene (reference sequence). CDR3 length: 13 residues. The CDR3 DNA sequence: TGTGCCAGCAGAATCCCGGGCTCCTACGAGCAGTACTTC. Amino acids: CASRIPGSYEQYF.

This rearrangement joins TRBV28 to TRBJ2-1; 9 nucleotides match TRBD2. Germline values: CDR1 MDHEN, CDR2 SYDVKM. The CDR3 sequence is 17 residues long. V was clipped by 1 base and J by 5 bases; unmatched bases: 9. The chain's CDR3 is CASSLFEYLAGHNEQFF. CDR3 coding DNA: TGTGCCAGCAGTTTATTCGAGTACCTAGCGGGACACAATGAGCAGTTCTTC.

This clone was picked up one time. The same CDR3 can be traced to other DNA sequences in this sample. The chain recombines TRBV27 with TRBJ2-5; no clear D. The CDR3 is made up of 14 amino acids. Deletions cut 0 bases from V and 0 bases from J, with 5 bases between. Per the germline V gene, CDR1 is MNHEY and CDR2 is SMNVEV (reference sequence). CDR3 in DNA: TGTGCCAGCAGTTTATCGGGGAACCAAGAGACCCAGTACTTC. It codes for CASSLSGNQETQYF.

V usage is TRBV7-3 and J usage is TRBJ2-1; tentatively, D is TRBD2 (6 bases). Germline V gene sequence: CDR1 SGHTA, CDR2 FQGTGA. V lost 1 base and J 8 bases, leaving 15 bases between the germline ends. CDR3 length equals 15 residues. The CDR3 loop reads CASSLKLQGGDEQFF. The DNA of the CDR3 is TGTGCCAGCAGCTTAAAGCTCCAGGGAGGCGATGAGCAGTTCTTC.

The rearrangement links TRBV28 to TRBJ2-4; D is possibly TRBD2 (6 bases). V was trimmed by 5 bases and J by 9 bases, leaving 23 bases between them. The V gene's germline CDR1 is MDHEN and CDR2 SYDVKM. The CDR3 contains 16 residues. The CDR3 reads CASSLTLWGGLGIQYF. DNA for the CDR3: TGTGCCAGCAGTCTTACGTTATGGGGAGGCTTAGGCATTCAGTACTTC.

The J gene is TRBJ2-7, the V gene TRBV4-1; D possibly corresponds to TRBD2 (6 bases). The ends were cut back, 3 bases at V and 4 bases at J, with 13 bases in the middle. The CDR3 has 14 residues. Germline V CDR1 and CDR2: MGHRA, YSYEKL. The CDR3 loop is CASSHVGGRYEQYF. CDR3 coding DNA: TGCGCCAGCAGCCACGTCGGAGGGAGGTACGAGCAGTACTTC.

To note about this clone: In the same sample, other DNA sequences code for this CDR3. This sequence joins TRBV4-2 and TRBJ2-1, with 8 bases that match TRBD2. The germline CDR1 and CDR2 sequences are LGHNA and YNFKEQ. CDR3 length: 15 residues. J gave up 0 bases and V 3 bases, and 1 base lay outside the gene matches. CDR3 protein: CASSQSGSSYNEQFF. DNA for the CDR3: TGTGCCAGCAGCCAGAGCGGGAGCTCCTACAATGAGCAGTTCTTC.

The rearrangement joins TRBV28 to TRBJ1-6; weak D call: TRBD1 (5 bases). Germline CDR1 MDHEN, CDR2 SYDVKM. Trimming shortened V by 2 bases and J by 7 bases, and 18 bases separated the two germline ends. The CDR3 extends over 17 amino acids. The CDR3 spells CASSLPIDSQQNSPLHF. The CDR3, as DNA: TGTGCCAGCAGTTTACCGATTGACAGCCAACAGAATTCACCCCTCCACTTT.

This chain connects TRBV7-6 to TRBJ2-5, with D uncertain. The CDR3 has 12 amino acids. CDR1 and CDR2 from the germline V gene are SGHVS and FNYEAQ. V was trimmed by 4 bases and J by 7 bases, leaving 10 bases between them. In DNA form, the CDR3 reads TGTGCCAGCAGCTCAACTTACGGGACCCAGTACTTC. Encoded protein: CASSSTYGTQYF.

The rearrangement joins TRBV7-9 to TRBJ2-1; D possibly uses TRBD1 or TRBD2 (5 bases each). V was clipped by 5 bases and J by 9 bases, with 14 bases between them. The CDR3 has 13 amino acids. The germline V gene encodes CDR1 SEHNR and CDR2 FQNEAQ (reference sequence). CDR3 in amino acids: CASSPGTSGEQFF. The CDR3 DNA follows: TGTGCCAGCAGCCCTGGGACGTCTGGTGAGCAGTTCTTC.

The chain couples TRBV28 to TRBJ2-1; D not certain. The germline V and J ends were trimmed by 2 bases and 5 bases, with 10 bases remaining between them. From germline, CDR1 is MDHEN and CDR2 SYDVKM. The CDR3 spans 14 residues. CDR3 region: CASSLRLTDNEQFF. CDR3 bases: TGTGCCAGCAGTTTAAGACTTACTGACAATGAGCAGTTCTTC. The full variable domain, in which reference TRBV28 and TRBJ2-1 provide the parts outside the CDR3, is DVKVTQSSRYLVKRTGEKVFLECVQDMDHENMFWYRQDPGLGLRLIYFSYDVKMKEKGDIPEGYSVSREKKERFSLILESASTNQTSMYLCASSLRLTDNEQFFGPGTRLTVL.

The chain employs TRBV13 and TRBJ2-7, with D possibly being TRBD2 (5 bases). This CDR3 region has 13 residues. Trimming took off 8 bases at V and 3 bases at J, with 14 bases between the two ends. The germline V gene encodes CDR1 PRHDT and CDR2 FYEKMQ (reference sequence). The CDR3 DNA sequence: TGTGCCAGCTGTGAGGGCAGCGGCTACGAGCAGTACTTC. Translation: CASCEGSGYEQYF.

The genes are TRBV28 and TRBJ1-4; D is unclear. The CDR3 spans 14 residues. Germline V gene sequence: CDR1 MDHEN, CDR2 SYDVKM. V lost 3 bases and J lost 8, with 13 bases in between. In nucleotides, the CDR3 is TGTGCCAGCAGTTTGGGCAGACCGGGGGAAAAACTGTTTTTT. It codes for CASSLGRPGEKLFF.

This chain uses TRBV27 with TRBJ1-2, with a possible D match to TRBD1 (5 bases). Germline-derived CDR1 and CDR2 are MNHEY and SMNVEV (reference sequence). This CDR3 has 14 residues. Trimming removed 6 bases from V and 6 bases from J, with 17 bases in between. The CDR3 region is CASSLSGPGNGYTF. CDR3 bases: TGTGCCAGCAGCCTCTCGGGACCAGGGAATGGCTACACCTTC.

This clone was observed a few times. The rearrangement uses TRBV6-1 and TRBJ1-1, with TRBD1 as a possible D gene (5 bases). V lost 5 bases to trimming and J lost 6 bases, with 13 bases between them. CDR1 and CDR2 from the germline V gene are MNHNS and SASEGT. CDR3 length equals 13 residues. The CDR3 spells CASSRPQVSEAFF. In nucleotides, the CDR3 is TGTGCCAGCAGTCGACCACAGGTGTCTGAAGCTTTCTTT.

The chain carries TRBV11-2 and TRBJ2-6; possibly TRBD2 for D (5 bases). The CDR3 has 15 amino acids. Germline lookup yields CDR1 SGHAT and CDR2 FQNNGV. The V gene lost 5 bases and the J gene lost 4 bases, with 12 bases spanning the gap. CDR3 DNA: TGTGCCAGCAGCGGCCGGGAACCAGGGGCCAACGTCCTGACTTTC. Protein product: CASSGREPGANVLTF.

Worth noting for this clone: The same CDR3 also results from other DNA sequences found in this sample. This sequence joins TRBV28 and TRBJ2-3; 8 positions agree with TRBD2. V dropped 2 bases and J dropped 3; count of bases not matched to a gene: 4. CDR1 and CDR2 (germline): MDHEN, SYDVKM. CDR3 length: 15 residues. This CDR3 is CASSLRGLGTDTQYF. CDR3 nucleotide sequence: TGTGCCAGCAGTTTAAGGGGACTAGGTACAGATACGCAGTATTTT.

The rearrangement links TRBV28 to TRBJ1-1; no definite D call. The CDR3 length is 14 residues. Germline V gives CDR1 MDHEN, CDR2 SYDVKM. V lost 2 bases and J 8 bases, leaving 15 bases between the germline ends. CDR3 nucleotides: TGTGCCAGCAGTTTACTTAGGGCTCAGGCAGAAGCTTTCTTT. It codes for CASSLLRAQAEAFF.

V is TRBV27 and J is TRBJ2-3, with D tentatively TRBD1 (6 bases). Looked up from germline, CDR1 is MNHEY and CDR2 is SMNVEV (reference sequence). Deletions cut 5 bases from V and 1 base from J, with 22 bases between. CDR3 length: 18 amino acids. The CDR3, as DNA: TGTGCCAGCAGTACCCTTAAAACAGGGTTTGCAGGCACAGATACGCAGTATTTT. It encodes CASSTLKTGFAGTDTQYF.

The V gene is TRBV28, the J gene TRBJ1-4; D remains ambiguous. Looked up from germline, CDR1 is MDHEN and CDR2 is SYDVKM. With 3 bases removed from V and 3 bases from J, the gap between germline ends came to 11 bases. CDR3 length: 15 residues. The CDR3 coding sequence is TGTGCCAGCAGTTTTGTCAGCGTTGCTAATGAAAAACTGTTTTTT. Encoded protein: CASSFVSVANEKLFF.

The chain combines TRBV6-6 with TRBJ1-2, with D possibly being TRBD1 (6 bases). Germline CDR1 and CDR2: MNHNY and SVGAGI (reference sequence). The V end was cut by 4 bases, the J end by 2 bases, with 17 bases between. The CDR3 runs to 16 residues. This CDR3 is CASSSLLGQGNYGYTF. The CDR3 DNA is TGTGCCAGCAGTTCCCTCTTGGGGCAGGGGAACTATGGCTACACCTTC.